This is a list of T cell receptor beta chains from one sample in a study of cytotoxic CD8 clonotypes in ibrutinib-treated CLL. Repertoires were generated with immunoSEQ multiplex PCR, while TCRdb's copy carries only in-frame clones and drops some. The data contain 110,000 to 150,000 clones, 79% of them seen just once; the ten biggest clones take up more than 10%. The sequenced sample was PBMCs, obtained after 12 months of ibrutinib treatment. These receptors all stem from a human donor with chronic lymphocytic leukemia. CDR3s include the opening cysteine and the closing phenylalanine or tryptophan. A D gene is named only where the DNA matches it firmly. The size entry is marked missing in some rows and otherwise reads once, few, many or a size class.

>TRBV4-1|-|TRBJ2-1|-
TGCGCCAGCAGCCAGATTAGTAGGGGGTACAATGAGCAGTTCTTC
CASSQISRGYNEQFF
>TRBV6-6|-|TRBJ2-5|-
TGTGCCAGCAGTTACTCCAACCTTCCCCCAGAGACCCAGTACTTC
CASSYSNLPPETQYF
>TRBV11-3|-|TRBJ2-2|few
TGTGCCAGCAGCTTCGGCAGGGACGGGACCGGGGAGCTGTTTTTT
CASSFGRDGTGELFF
>TRBV18|TRBD1|TRBJ1-2|-
TGTGCCAGCTCACCCACAGGGGGCGACTATGGCTACACCTTC
CASSPTGGDYGYTF
>TRBV5-1|TRBD1|TRBJ1-5|-
TGCGCCAGCAGTTCGACAGGGGAGCGGAATCAGCCCCAGCATTTT
CASSSTGERNQPQHF
>TRBV27|-|TRBJ2-7|-
TGTGCCAGCAGTTTCTTACAGGACTCCACTTACGAGCAGTACTTC
CASSFLQDSTYEQYF
>TRBV11-1|-|TRBJ2-4|-
TGTGCCAGCAGCTTAGGGTCGAAAGAGGGCAAAAACATTCAGTACTTC
CASSLGSKEGKNIQYF
>TRBV7-9|TRBD1|TRBJ1-1|-
TGTGCCAGCAGCTCGGGACAGGGGAGCTCTGAAGCTTTCTTT
CASSSGQGSSEAFF
>TRBV5-1|-|TRBJ2-1|once
TGCGCCAGCAGCCCATTATTGGGGAACAATGAGCAGTTCTTC
CASSPLLGNNEQFF
>TRBV2|TRBD1|TRBJ1-1|-
TGTGCCTGGGGACAGGGCTACATGAACACTGAAGCTTTCTTT
CAWGQGYMNTEAFF
>TRBV7-2|TRBD1|TRBJ2-7|-
TGTGCCAGCAGCTTACCCCGACAGGGCTACGAGCAGTACTTC
CASSLPRQGYEQYF
>TRBV4-1|TRBD2|TRBJ2-3|-
TGCGCCAGCAGCCAAGCCGGGACTAGCGGGACGGATACGCAGTATTTT
CASSQAGTSGTDTQYF
>TRBV5-1|-|TRBJ2-1|-
TGCGCCAGCAGCTTGGCATCGGGACGCTCCTACAATGAGCAGTTCTTC
CASSLASGRSYNEQFF
>TRBV28|-|TRBJ1-2|-
TGTGCCAGCAGCCTAACAAACATTCTTGGCTACACCTTC
CASSLTNILGYTF
>TRBV4-2|TRBD1|TRBJ2-7|few
TGTGCCAGCAGCAAAGGGACAGGGGCTGCCTACGAGCAGTACTTC
CASSKGTGAAYEQYF
>TRBV6-5|-|TRBJ2-3|-
TGTGCCACGACGGGCAAGGGGCGTGCAGATACGCAGTATTTT
CATTGKGRADTQYF
>TRBV10-2|-|TRBJ2-7|-
TGCGCCAGCAGTGAGTCTAGCGCGTGGAACTCCTACGAGCAGTACTTC
CASSESSAWNSYEQYF
>TRBV9|-|TRBJ2-7|-
TGTGCCAGCAGCACAGGACTGGCCACCGAGCAGTACTTC
CASSTGLATEQYF
>TRBV30|TRBD1|TRBJ1-2|-
TGTGCCTGGAGTGATATACAGGGGGACTATGGCTACACCTTC
CAWSDIQGDYGYTF
>TRBV4-3|TRBD1|TRBJ2-5|-
TGCGCCAGCAGCCGAGGACAGGGGGATGGAGAGACCCAGTACTTC
CASSRGQGDGETQYF
>TRBV4-1|TRBD1|TRBJ2-2|-
TGCGCCAGCAGCCAAGATTGGACAGGGGGCGCCGCCGGGGAGCTGTTTTTT
CASSQDWTGGAAGELFF
>TRBV5-1|-|TRBJ2-7|-
TGCGCCAGCAGCTTGTATCCCCAGGGAGGTGACGAGCAGTACTTC
CASSLYPQGGDEQYF
>TRBV7-9|-|TRBJ2-1|-
TGTGCCAGCAGCTTAGCTTGGCGGGGTGGTAACAATGAGCAGTTCTTC
CASSLAWRGGNNEQFF
>TRBV6-1|-|TRBJ2-5|-
TGTGCCAGCAGTGCGATGGGGGCCCGGGAGACCCAGTACTTC
CASSAMGARETQYF
>TRBV10-2|TRBD2|TRBJ2-7|-
TGCGCCAGCAGTCCCCTGGGACTAGCGGGAGGTCGGGAGCAGTACTTC
CASSPLGLAGGREQYF
>TRBV6-6|-|TRBJ1-2|-
TGTGCCAGCAGCCAACGAGGAGCCGGGCAGGTCTATGGCTACACCTTC
CASSQRGAGQVYGYTF